One and the same sample provided the 12 T cell receptor beta chains below, sequenced in a study of CD8 T cells in ankylosing spondylitis. Study-level findings and limits: Seemingly distinctive of ankylosing spondylitis blood was a TCR beta motif formed by eight highly homologous variants.

What these receptors recognize is not known. TCRdb analysed the 5' RACE reads with MiXCR anew, one entry per CDR3 protein. Of some 450,000 distinct CDR3 sequences in the sample, 17% were seen once. Sequenced input: blood, either unsorted or a sorted T cell fraction (not recorded which). Receptors were obtained from a male donor with ankylosing spondylitis.

In its sample, this clonotype was seen many times. This chain links TRBV12-3 or TRBV12-4 with TRBJ1-1, with D perhaps TRBD1 (5 bases). V was cut by 3 bases and J by 11 bases, with 10 bases left in between. The CDR3 extends over 11 amino acids. This CDR3 is CASSLGVSAFF. CDR3 bases: TGTGCCAGCAGTTTGGGGGTTTCCGCTTTCTTT.

The table lists this clonotype with a count of one. V is TRBV5-5 and J is TRBJ2-6, with D uncertain. The V and J ends lost 5 bases and 0 bases respectively, with 12 bases between them. Germline V lookup: CDR1 SGHKS, CDR2 YYEKEE (reference sequence). The CDR3 is made up of 16 amino acids. The CDR3 loop is CASSRGPSSGANVLTF. The CDR3 DNA reads as TGTGCCAGCAGTCGAGGCCCTAGCTCTGGGGCCAACGTCCTGACTTTC.

The chain couples TRBV7-8 to TRBJ1-2; D is undetermined. There are 14 residues in the CDR3. Germline CDR1 SGHVS, CDR2 FQNEAQ. V was pared by 1 base and J by 6 bases, with 12 bases between. The CDR3 nucleotides are TGTGCCAGCAGCTTAGAGGAGGGCTGGGATGGCTACACCTTC. Its protein product is CASSLEEGWDGYTF.

This clonotype has a count of ten or more. J is TRBJ2-3 and V is TRBV20-1; maybe TRBD2 (6 bases). The V end was cut by 1 base, the J end by 4 bases, with 12 bases between. This CDR3 region has 14 residues. Germline values: CDR1 DFQATT, CDR2 SNEGSKA (reference sequence). The CDR3 is CSARVSPGADTQYF. CDR3 coding DNA: TGCAGTGCTAGAGTGTCCCCGGGGGCAGATACGCAGTATTTT.

The chain combines TRBV30 with TRBJ2-1, with 8 bases aligning to TRBD2. This CDR3 is built from 13 residues. Germline values: CDR1 GTSNPN, CDR2 SVGIG (reference sequence). The ends lost 4 bases at V and 4 bases at J; junction bases unmatched: 3. Here the CDR3 DNA reads TGTGCCTGGACGGGGGGGCCTTACAATGAGCAGTTCTTC. This translates into CAWTGGPYNEQFF.

This clonotype has a handful of counts. This chain uses TRBV9 with TRBJ2-1, with a tentative D call TRBD1 (5 bases). CDR1 is SGDLS, CDR2 YYNGEE, per germline. Trimming removed 2 bases from V and 12 bases from J, with 18 bases in between. The CDR3 sequence is 14 residues long. The CDR3 spells CASSVGRVEGGQFF. CDR3 sequence (DNA): TGTGCCAGCAGCGTGGGCAGGGTAGAAGGTGGGCAGTTCTTC.

The chain couples TRBV28 to TRBJ2-1; 15 bases match TRBD2. V was pared by 2 bases and J by 7 bases, with 6 bases of the junction left unmatched. Germline V lookup: CDR1 MDHEN, CDR2 SYDVKM. This CDR3 is built from 17 residues. The CDR3 sequence: CASSLGGLAGGSNEQFF. The CDR3 DNA reads as TGTGCCAGCAGTTTAGGGGGACTAGCGGGAGGATCAAATGAGCAGTTCTTC.

The chain employs TRBV5-1 and TRBJ1-2; TRBD1 aligns across 8 bases. The CDR3 contains 12 residues. Germline trimming cut 4 bases from V and 8 bases from J; bases unmatched to any gene: 4. Germline loops: CDR1 SGHRS, CDR2 YFSETQ. CDR3 in DNA: TGCGCCAGCAGCGCCGACAGGGGCGGCTACACCTTC. As protein: CASSADRGGYTF.

This clonotype was observed a handful of times. The genes are TRBV28 and TRBJ2-4; 11 bases align to TRBD2. Germline lookup yields CDR1 MDHEN and CDR2 SYDVKM. V trimming: 3 bases; J trimming: 3 bases; junction bases outside the gene matches: 1. The CDR3 loop spans 15 amino acids. The CDR3 bases are TGTGCCAGCAGTTTTCTAGCGGGAGGCAAAAACATTCAGTACTTC. It yields the protein CASSFLAGGKNIQYF.

The table lists this clonotype with a count of one. V and J are TRBV24-1 and TRBJ2-3, with 8 bases matching TRBD1. CDR1 and CDR2 from the germline V gene are KGHDR and SFDVKD. Losses at the gene ends were 4 bases for V and 0 bases for J; bases not matched to a gene: 5. This CDR3 contains 16 residues. CDR3 residues: CATSDTGGGSTDTQYF. DNA for the CDR3: TGTGCCACCAGTGACACAGGGGGTGGTAGCACAGATACGCAGTATTTT.

This clonotype was observed a few times. The rearrangement uses TRBV9 and TRBJ1-5; D unresolved. V lost 1 base and J 8 bases, leaving 13 bases between the germline ends. The CDR3 totals 14 residues. Germline-derived CDR1 and CDR2 are SGDLS and YYNGEE. The DNA for the CDR3 is TGTGCCAGCAGCGTAAGCCCCCTTGGGGAGCCCCAGCATTTT. This translates into CASSVSPLGEPQHF. Using reference TRBV9 and TRBJ1-5 for the parts outside the CDR3, the full variable domain is DSGVTQTPKHLITATGQRVTLRCSPRSGDLSVYWYQQSLDQGLQFLIQYYNGEERAKGNILERFSAQQFPDLHSELNLSSLELGDSALYFCASSVSPLGEPQHFGDGTRLSIL.

This clonotype was counted at least ten times. The gene calls are TRBV4-2 and TRBJ2-6; D not resolved. Germline CDR1 LGHNA, CDR2 YNFKEQ. The CDR3 loop spans 17 amino acids. Deletions cut 4 bases from V and 0 bases from J, with 13 bases between. DNA of the CDR3: TGTGCCAGCAGCCTTAGCCAGGAGATCTCTGGGGCCAACGTCCTGACTTTC. Its protein is CASSLSQEISGANVLTF.